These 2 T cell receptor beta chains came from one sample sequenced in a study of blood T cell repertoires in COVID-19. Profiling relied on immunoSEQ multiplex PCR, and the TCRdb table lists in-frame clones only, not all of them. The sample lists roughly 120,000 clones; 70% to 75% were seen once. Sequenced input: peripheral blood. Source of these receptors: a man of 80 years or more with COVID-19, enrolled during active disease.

CDR3 DNA sequence: TGTGCCAGCAGTGACCCGGGACTAGGATCCCCCGGGGAGCTGTTTTTT. Protein product: CASSDPGLGSPGELFF. J is TRBJ2-2 and V is TRBV2, with 8 positions matching TRBD2. The CDR3 is 16 residues long. Germline V lookup: CDR1 SNHLY, CDR2 FYNNEI. J gave up 6 bases and V 3 bases, and 9 bases lay outside the gene matches.

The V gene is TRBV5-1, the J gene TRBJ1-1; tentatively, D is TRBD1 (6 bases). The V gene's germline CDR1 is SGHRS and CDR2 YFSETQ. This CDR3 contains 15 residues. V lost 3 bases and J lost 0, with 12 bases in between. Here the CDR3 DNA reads TGCGCCAGCAGCTCCATAGGACAGATGAACACTGAAGCTTTCTTT. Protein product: CASSSIGQMNTEAFF.